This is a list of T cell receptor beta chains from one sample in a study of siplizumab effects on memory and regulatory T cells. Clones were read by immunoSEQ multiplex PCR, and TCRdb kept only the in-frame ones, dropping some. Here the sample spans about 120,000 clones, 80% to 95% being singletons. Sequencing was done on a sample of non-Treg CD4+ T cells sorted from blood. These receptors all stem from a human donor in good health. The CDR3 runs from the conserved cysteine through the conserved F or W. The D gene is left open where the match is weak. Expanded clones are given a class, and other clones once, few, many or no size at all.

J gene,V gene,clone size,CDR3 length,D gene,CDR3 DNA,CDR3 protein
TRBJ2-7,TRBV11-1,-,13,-,TGTGCCAGCAGCTTAGAGGTTCTGGGGAAGCAGTACTTC,CASSLEVLGKQYF
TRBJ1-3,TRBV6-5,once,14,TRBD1,TGTGCCAGCAGACGGGACAGCTCTGGAAACACCATATATTTT,CASRRDSSGNTIYF
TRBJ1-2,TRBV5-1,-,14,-,TGCGCCAGCAGCTACCCGGAAGGGTCGTATGGCTACACCTTC,CASSYPEGSYGYTF
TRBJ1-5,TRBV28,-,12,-,TGTGCCAGCAGTTTGGGTGGCCAGCCCCAGCATTTT,CASSLGGQPQHF
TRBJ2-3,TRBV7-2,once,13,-,TGTGCCAGCAGGCCTAGTAAAGGGGTCACGCAGTATTTT,CASRPSKGVTQYF
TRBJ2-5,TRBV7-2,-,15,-,TGTGCCAGCAGCGCCTACTCAGGGTTACAAGAGACCCAGTACTTC,CASSAYSGLQETQYF
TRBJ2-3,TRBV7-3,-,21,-,TGTGCCAGCAGCTTAAAAGTGGGGATAGGGGGAGAGGCATACGGGACAGATACGCAGTATTTT,CASSLKVGIGGEAYGTDTQYF
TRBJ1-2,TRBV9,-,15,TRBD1,TGTGCCAGCAGCGTAACGACAGGGCCTAACTATGGCTACACCTTC,CASSVTTGPNYGYTF
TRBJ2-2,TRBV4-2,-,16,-,TGTGCCAGCAGCCTCGACGGGACTCCGGTAACCGGGGAGCTGTTTTTT,CASSLDGTPVTGELFF
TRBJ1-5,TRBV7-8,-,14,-,TGTGCCAGCAGCCCCGGGAGGAGCAATCAGCCCCAGCATTTT,CASSPGRSNQPQHF
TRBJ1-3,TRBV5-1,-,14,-,TGCGCCAGCAGCTTGCCGGGGTCTGGAAACACCATATATTTT,CASSLPGSGNTIYF
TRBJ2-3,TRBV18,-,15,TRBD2,TGTGCCAGCTCACCTACGGGGGGGCCCACAGATACGCAGTATTTT,CASSPTGGPTDTQYF
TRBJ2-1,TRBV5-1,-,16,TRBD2,TGCGCCAGCAGCTCCCGACTAGCGGGGGGGTTTAATGAGCAGTTCTTC,CASSSRLAGGFNEQFF
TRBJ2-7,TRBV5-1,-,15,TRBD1,TGCGCCAGCAGCTTGGAAGGACAGGCCTCCTACGAGCAGTACTTC,CASSLEGQASYEQYF
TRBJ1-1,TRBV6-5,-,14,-,TGTGCCAGCAGGCGCCGGAATGTAGACACTGAAGCTTTCTTT,CASRRRNVDTEAFF
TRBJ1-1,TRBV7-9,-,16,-,TGTGCCAGCAGCCCAAGAGTAGGCCCAATGAACACTGAAGCTTTCTTT,CASSPRVGPMNTEAFF
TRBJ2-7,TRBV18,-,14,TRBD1,TGTGCCAGCTCACCGGGACAGGGGGACTACGAGCAGTACTTC,CASSPGQGDYEQYF
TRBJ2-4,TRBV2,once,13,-,TGTGCCAGTTCGCTGGAGAGCAAAAACATTCAGTACTTC,CASSLESKNIQYF
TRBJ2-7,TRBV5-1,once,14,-,TGCGCCAGCACCACCAGTCCTCCCTCCTACGAGCAGTACTTC,CASTTSPPSYEQYF
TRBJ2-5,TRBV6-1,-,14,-,TGTGCCATCCTCAGGGTGGCAAGCGAGGAGACCCAGTACTTC,CAILRVASEETQYF
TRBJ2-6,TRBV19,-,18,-,TGTGCCAGTAGTATCCCGCCGGGGGCGCGTGCTGGGGCCAACGTCCTGACTTTC,CASSIPPGARAGANVLTF
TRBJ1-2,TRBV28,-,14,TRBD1,TGTGCCAGCAGTTTTTCAGGGGGTAACTATGGCTACACCTTC,CASSFSGGNYGYTF
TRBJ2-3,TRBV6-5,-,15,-,TGTGCCAGCAGCCCTGGAGGGAGGAGGGCAGATACGCAGTATTTT,CASSPGGRRADTQYF
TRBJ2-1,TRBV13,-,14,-,TGTGCCAGCAGCTTTCAGGGGAAGCTCAATGAGCAGTTCTTC,CASSFQGKLNEQFF
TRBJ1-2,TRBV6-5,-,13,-,TGTGCCAGCAGCCGACAGCGGGCCTATGGCTACACCTTC,CASSRQRAYGYTF
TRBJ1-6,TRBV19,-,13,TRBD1,TGTGCCTCGAGCGGGACAGGTAATTCACCCCTCCACTTT,CASSGTGNSPLHF
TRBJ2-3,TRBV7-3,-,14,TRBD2,TGTGCCAGCAGCCTGGGACTAGCAGGAGATACGCAGTATTTT,CASSLGLAGDTQYF
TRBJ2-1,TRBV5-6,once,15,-,TGTGCCAGCGGCGGCGAGTTAGGCACCTACAATGAGCAGTTCTTC,CASGGELGTYNEQFF
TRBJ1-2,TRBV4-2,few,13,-,TGTGCCAGCAGTCGGACGGACCGCTATGGCTACACCTTC,CASSRTDRYGYTF
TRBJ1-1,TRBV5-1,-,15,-,TGCGCCAGCAGCTTGTCGGGGGGTATTTCCACTGAAGCTTTCTTT,CASSLSGGISTEAFF
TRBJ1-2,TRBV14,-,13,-,TGTGCCAGCAGCCAAGAGACCGGGATAGGCTACACCTTC,CASSQETGIGYTF
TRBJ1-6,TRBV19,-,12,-,TGTGCCAGTACCTCAACCCTGGGGCCCCTCCACTTT,CASTSTLGPLHF
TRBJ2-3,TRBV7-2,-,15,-,TGTGCCAGCAGCTTAGAGCGGGCATACACAGATACGCAGTATTTT,CASSLERAYTDTQYF
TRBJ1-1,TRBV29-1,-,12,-,TGCAGCGCCCAGGGGCCGGGAACTGAAGCTTTCTTT,CSAQGPGTEAFF
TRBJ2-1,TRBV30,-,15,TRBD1,TGTGCCTGGAGTGACCGGGACAGGGTTTCCAATGAGCAGTTCTTC,CAWSDRDRVSNEQFF
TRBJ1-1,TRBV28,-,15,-,TGTGCCAGCAGTCAGAGGAGGGGGATGAACACTGAAGCTTTCTTT,CASSQRRGMNTEAFF
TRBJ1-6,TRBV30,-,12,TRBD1,TGTGCCTGGGACAGGGGGGATTCACCCCTCCACTTT,CAWDRGDSPLHF
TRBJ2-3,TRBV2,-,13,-,TGTGCCAGCATGGGGGAGTACACAGATACGCAGTATTTT,CASMGEYTDTQYF
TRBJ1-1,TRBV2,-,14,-,TGTGCCAACCGTAAGGACGGCAAAAACACTGAAGCTTTCTTT,CANRKDGKNTEAFF
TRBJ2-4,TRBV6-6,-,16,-,TGTGCCAGCAGTTACTCTTGGGGGGCAGCCAAAAACATTCAGTACTTC,CASSYSWGAAKNIQYF
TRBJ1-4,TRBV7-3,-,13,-,TGTGCCAGCAGTCAGGGGCCTAATGAAAAACTGTTTTTT,CASSQGPNEKLFF
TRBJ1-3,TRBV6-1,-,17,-,TGTGCCAGCAGTGAAAGCGACTGGCCGCTCTCTGGAAACACCATATATTTT,CASSESDWPLSGNTIYF
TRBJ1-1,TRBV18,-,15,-,TGTGCCAGCTCATGGTCCGACGGAATGAACACTGAAGCTTTCTTT,CASSWSDGMNTEAFF
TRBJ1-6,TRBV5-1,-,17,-,TGCGCCAGCAGCTCCCCGGCGGGAGGAGCGGGGAATTCACCCCTCCACTTT,CASSSPAGGAGNSPLHF
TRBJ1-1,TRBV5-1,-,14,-,TGCGCCAGCAGCTTCTCAGAGGGGTACACTGAAGCTTTCTTT,CASSFSEGYTEAFF
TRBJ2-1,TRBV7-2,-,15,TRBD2,TGTGCCAGCAGCTTAGGAGCGGGGGGAGGTAATGAGCAGTTCTTC,CASSLGAGGGNEQFF
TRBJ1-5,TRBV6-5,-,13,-,TGTGCCAGCAGTCGCGTCAGCAATCAGCCCCAGCATTTT,CASSRVSNQPQHF
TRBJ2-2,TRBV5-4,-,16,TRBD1,TGTGCCAGCAGCTTTTATCAGGGGGCGGTTACCGGGGAGCTGTTTTTT,CASSFYQGAVTGELFF
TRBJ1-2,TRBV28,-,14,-,TGTGCCAGCAGTCCGATTACGGGAAACTATGGCTACACCTTC,CASSPITGNYGYTF
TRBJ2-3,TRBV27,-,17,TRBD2,TGTGCCAGCAGGCCCCTAGGGCTAGCGGGGGAACCAGATACGCAGTATTTT,CASRPLGLAGEPDTQYF